This passage covers 3 T cell receptor beta chains from one sample sequenced in a study of T-cell memory formation after mild COVID-19 (TCRdb year 2021). The protocol used for the library was 5' RACE. The reads were generated on an Illumina NovaSeq 6000. TCRdb reanalyzed the raw reads on its own, using fastp at Q25 for trimming and MiXCR for clone calling, and kept in-frame beta chains. For every CDR3 protein sequence, its rows merge into one entry that carries the most common genes and DNA. The sample table records 250,000 to 400,000 distinct CDR3 sequences; over 11% of these occur just once. The ten largest make up roughly 21% of the sample. Material for sequencing was PBMCs or a T cell subset sorted from them (not recorded which). Source of these receptors: a man younger than 35 who had mild COVID-19 (a few samples of this study predate the infection). The sample titles of this study are shuffled in the database, so cell type and time point are left out; the donor was told from shared clones.

This clonotype was found many times. The chain uses TRBV5-1 and TRBJ2-1; TRBD1 agrees at 10 bases. The length of the CDR3 is 16 residues. Losses at the gene ends were 0 bases for V and 7 bases for J; bases not matched to a gene: 7. The germline gives CDR1 SGHRS, CDR2 YFSETQ. CDR3 protein: CASSLDPGQGTNEQFF. DNA of the CDR3: TGCGCCAGCAGCTTGGATCCGGGACAGGGGACGAATGAGCAGTTCTTC.

The rearrangement uses TRBV6-5 and TRBJ2-7, with 10 bases fitting TRBD1. Germline V gene sequence: CDR1 MNHEY, CDR2 SVGAGI. The junction had 3 bases not matched to a gene; V was cut back by 4 bases and J by 6 bases. This CDR3 region has 13 residues. CDR3 nucleotide sequence: TGTGCCAGCAGTTCCCGGGACAGGGGCGAGCAGTACTTC. Its translation is CASSSRDRGEQYF.

This clonotype was counted between two and nine times. The chain joins TRBV4-3 to TRBJ1-1; D is unclear. Deletions cut 3 bases from V and 0 bases from J, with 14 bases between. Germline lookup yields CDR1 LGHNA and CDR2 YSLEER. The CDR3 totals 16 residues. CDR3 sequence reads: CASSHGGSLMNTEAFF. DNA for the CDR3: TGCGCCAGCAGCCATGGAGGGTCACTTATGAACACTGAAGCTTTCTTT.